This TCR beta chain was recorded in a study of T cell repertoires in cytomegalovirus infection. For this clonotype: Its target is not known.

Germline CDR1 SGHRS, CDR2 YFSETQ. Deletions cut 0 bases from V and 6 bases from J, with 12 bases between. CDR3 length: 15 amino acids. Each CDR3 protein is one row after TCRdb ran MiXCR on the reads. Seen here are 800,000 to 950,000 distinct CDR3 sequences, about 33% observed once, and the top ten hold around 12%. Sequences were derived from cultured CD8+ T cells from PBMCs, sampled from culture after CMV antigen stimulation. This clonotype was sampled from a human donor in good health (CMV status not recorded). Some clones in this sample may be carry-over from other donors' samples. The genes are TRBV5-1 and TRBJ1-4; no clear D. The CDR3 bases are TGCGCCAGCAGCTTGGAGCCCAGGATGGATGAAAAACTGTTTTTT. Residues: CASSLEPRMDEKLFF.